The 23 T cell receptor beta chains in this list originate from one sample, sequenced in a study of T cells in Graves' hyperthyroidism and ophthalmopathy. It was RNA transcripts that yielded the amplified TCR beta CDR3 regions. The primer set for the first-round RT-PCR of the TCR CDR3 was HTBI. TCRdb redid the calling of the multiplex PCR reads with MiXCR, one entry per CDR3 protein. In the table there are about 640,000 distinct CDR3 sequences, around 21% of which are singletons. The sample consisted of blood. These receptors all come from a man aged 25 to 45 with Graves' ophthalmopathy.

This clonotype was counted once. This chain connects TRBV29-1 to TRBJ2-7, with D tentatively TRBD1 (6 bases). Germline CDR1 SQVTM, CDR2 ANQGSEA. Trimming removed 4 bases at V and 2 bases at J, with 12 bases between. CDR3 length equals 13 residues. The chain's CDR3 is CSVGKKGAYEQYF. The CDR3 DNA follows: TGCAGCGTTGGTAAGAAGGGGGCCTACGAGCAGTACTTC.

The table lists this clonotype with many counts. V is TRBV30 and J is TRBJ2-5; 7 positions agree with TRBD2. Germline CDR1 GTSNPN, CDR2 SVGIG (reference sequence). With 2 bases clipped from V and 5 bases from J, the junction kept 5 bases outside the gene matches. This CDR3 is built from 13 residues. CDR3 DNA: TGTGCCTGGAGTACGGGAGGTCAGGAGACCCAGTACTTC. As protein: CAWSTGGQETQYF.

This clonotype was detected many times. The chain uses TRBV20-1 and TRBJ1-4; no clear D. Germline V gene data show CDR1 as DFQATT and CDR2 as SNEGSKA (reference sequence). The V end was cut by 0 bases, the J end by 7 bases, with 24 bases between. There are 18 residues in the CDR3. The CDR3 DNA reads as TGCAGTGCTAGAGATTCGAGGCAGACTAATCCCAAAAGTGAAAAACTGTTTTTT. It yields the protein CSARDSRQTNPKSEKLFF.

This clonotype appeared a few times. The V and J genes are TRBV3-1 and TRBJ2-2; no reliable D call. The germline V and J ends were trimmed by 3 bases and 9 bases, with 8 bases remaining between them. This CDR3 region has 12 residues. Germline V CDR1 and CDR2: LGHDT, YNNKEL (reference sequence). The CDR3 is CASSQAEWELFF. The CDR3 nucleotides read TGTGCCAGCAGCCAGGCAGAGTGGGAGCTGTTTTTT.

This clonotype was recorded many times. This sequence joins TRBV20-1 and TRBJ1-1; tentative D call: TRBD1 (6 bases). The CDR3 consists of 13 residues. The V gene's germline CDR1 is DFQATT and CDR2 SNEGSKA (reference sequence). V lost 1 base to trimming and J lost 3 bases, with 9 bases between them. The CDR3 spells CSARGDTYTEAFF. CDR3 nucleotide sequence: TGCAGTGCTAGAGGGGACACCTACACTGAAGCTTTCTTT.

In its sample, this clonotype was seen once. V and J are TRBV30 and TRBJ2-1; the D gene could be TRBD1 or TRBD2 (7 bases each). Trimming took off 2 bases at V and 12 bases at J, with 23 bases between the two ends. Germline V gives CDR1 GTSNPN, CDR2 SVGIG (reference sequence). This CDR3 is built from 15 residues. This CDR3 reads CAWSKGASGGRWQFF. The CDR3 DNA is TGTGCCTGGAGTAAGGGGGCTAGCGGTGGCCGATGGCAGTTCTTC.

This clonotype was found many times. The chain links TRBV11-2 to TRBJ2-1, with D possibly matching TRBD1 (6 bases). The CDR3 is made up of 15 amino acids. In germline, CDR1 is SGHAT, CDR2 FQNNGV. Trimming took off 5 bases at V and 1 base at J, with 12 bases between the two ends. The CDR3 bases are TGTGCCAGCAGCCCAAACAGGGAATCCTACAATGAGCAGTTCTTC. Translation gives CASSPNRESYNEQFF.

This clonotype was observed a handful of times. The chain employs TRBV30 and TRBJ1-2, with a possible D match to TRBD1 (6 bases). Germline-derived CDR1 and CDR2 are GTSNPN and SVGIG (reference sequence). Trimming removed 0 bases at V and 5 bases at J, with 13 bases between. This CDR3 is built from 14 residues. The CDR3 bases are TGTGCCTGGAGTGTTAAAACAGGGACTTATGGCTACACCTTC. This gives the protein CAWSVKTGTYGYTF. The entire variable domain, with the rest obtained from reference TRBV30 and TRBJ1-2, is as follows: SQTIHQWPATLVQPVGSPLSLECTVEGTSNPNLYWYRQAAGRGLQLLFYSVGIGQISSEVPQNLSASRPQDRQFILSSKKLLLSDSGFYLCAWSVKTGTYGYTFGSGTRLTVV.

This clonotype was picked up a small number of times. This rearrangement joins TRBV10-3 to TRBJ2-5; TRBD1 matches at 10 bases. J was trimmed by 5 bases and V by 6 bases; bases with no gene match: 15. This CDR3 is built from 17 residues. Germline values: CDR1 ENHRY, CDR2 SYGVKD. CDR3 sequence reads: CAIRPGTGAASRETQYF. CDR3 in DNA: TGTGCCATCAGGCCCGGGACAGGGGCCGCGAGTAGGGAGACCCAGTACTTC.

The chain joins TRBV3-1 to TRBJ2-3; D is unclear. This CDR3 is 15 amino acids long. The germline V and J ends were trimmed by 3 bases and 1 base, with 11 bases remaining between them. Germline V gene data show CDR1 as LGHDT and CDR2 as YNNKEL (reference sequence). The CDR3 coding sequence is TGTGCCAGCAGCCATATCGCAGGAGGCACAGATACGCAGTATTTT. This encodes CASSHIAGGTDTQYF.

A remark on this clonotype: A much larger clone differs by one base, so this may be a read error. This sequence joins TRBV2 and TRBJ2-1; 9 bases agree with TRBD1. The CDR3 runs to 13 residues. V gave up 8 bases and J gave up 13 bases; unmatched junction bases: 12. Germline CDR1 SNHLY, CDR2 FYNNEI. The CDR3 loop reads CASSRTGEETQFF. CDR3 in DNA: TGTGCCAGCTCCCGGACAGGGGAGGAGACCCAGTTCTTC.

The rearrangement joins TRBV30 to TRBJ2-1, with a possible D match to TRBD2 (6 bases). V was trimmed by 4 bases and J by 11 bases, leaving 15 bases between them. The CDR3 spans 12 residues. The germline gives CDR1 GTSNPN, CDR2 SVGIG (reference sequence). DNA of the CDR3: TGTGCCTGGAATGGAAACGGGACTCAGCAGTTCTTC. Translating gives CAWNGNGTQQFF. Using reference TRBV30 and TRBJ2-1 for the parts outside the CDR3, the full variable domain is SQTIHQWPATLVQPVGSPLSLECTVEGTSNPNLYWYRQAAGRGLQLLFYSVGIGQISSEVPQNLSASRPQDRQFILSSKKLLLSDSGFYLCAWNGNGTQQFFGPGTRLTVL.

V usage is TRBV11-2 and J usage is TRBJ2-4; a weak D match, TRBD2 (5 bases). The V gene's germline CDR1 is SGHAT and CDR2 FQNNGV. The CDR3 covers 13 residues. Trimming took off 1 base at V and 6 bases at J, with 7 bases between the two ends. CDR3 DNA sequence: TGTGCCAGCAGCTTAGGAGGGATAAACATTCAGTACTTC. Its translation is CASSLGGINIQYF. Drawing the rest from reference TRBV11-2 and TRBJ2-4, the complete variable domain is EAGVAQSPRYKIIEKRQSVAFWCNPISGHATLYWYQQILGQGPKLLIQFQNNGVVDDSQLPKDRFSAERLKGVDSTLKIQPAKLEDSAVYLCASSLGGINIQYFGAGTRLSVL.

This sequence joins TRBV28 and TRBJ2-1; D may be TRBD2 (6 bases). Germline V gene sequence: CDR1 MDHEN, CDR2 SYDVKM. V was pared by 3 bases and J by 7 bases, with 16 bases between. The CDR3 sequence is 15 residues long. The CDR3 DNA sequence: TGTGCCAGCAGTTTGCGACTAGGCCGAAGTAATGAGCAGTTCTTC. Protein sequence: CASSLRLGRSNEQFF.

The chain has TRBV7-8 and TRBJ2-2; 8 bases are a match to TRBD1. V trimming: 2 bases; J trimming: 8 bases; junction bases outside the gene matches: 10. Germline V gives CDR1 SGHVS, CDR2 FQNEAQ. The CDR3 covers 16 residues. The CDR3, as DNA: TGTGCCAGCAGCTTAAGAGGGCGGCAGGGGGCGGGGGAGCTGTTTTTT. It encodes CASSLRGRQGAGELFF.

Ten or more counts support this clonotype. V usage is TRBV11-2 and J usage is TRBJ2-7; possibly TRBD1 for D (6 bases). Between the trimmed V and J ends, which lost 3 bases and 2 bases, there was a span of 11 bases. This CDR3 comprises 14 residues. CDR1 and CDR2 from the germline V gene are SGHAT and FQNNGV. The chain's CDR3 is CASSFPDSPYEQYF. The CDR3 DNA reads as TGTGCCAGCAGCTTCCCGGACAGTCCCTACGAGCAGTACTTC.

The table lists this clonotype with a count of one. DNA of the CDR3: TGTGCCAGCAGTGTACCCCCATGGGTCCGGGGCTTAACCTACGAGCAGTACTTC. It encodes CASSVPPWVRGLTYEQYF. The chain uses TRBV2 and TRBJ2-7; D is perhaps TRBD1 or TRBD2 (5 bases each). Germline V gives CDR1 SNHLY, CDR2 FYNNEI. The CDR3 loop spans 18 amino acids. Trimming removed 4 bases at V and 2 bases at J, with 24 bases between.

This clonotype has more than one count but fewer than ten. The chain has TRBV7-6 and TRBJ2-7, with a weak D call TRBD1 (7 bases). CDR3 length: 14 residues. Trimming took off 0 bases at V and 4 bases at J, with 10 bases between the two ends. The germline gives CDR1 SGHVS, CDR2 FNYEAQ. The CDR3 is CASSLAGGQYEQYF. In DNA form, the CDR3 reads TGTGCCAGCAGCTTAGCGGGGGGACAGTACGAGCAGTACTTC.

The V and J genes are TRBV14 and TRBJ2-1, with D possibly matching TRBD2 (5 bases). The V end was cut by 0 bases, the J end by 8 bases, with 17 bases between. The CDR3 consists of 16 residues. Germline lookup yields CDR1 SGHDN and CDR2 FVKESK. The CDR3 DNA reads TGTGCCAGCAGCCAAGAGGGAAGAGGGAGTGGTTATGAGCAGTTCTTC. Its protein product is CASSQEGRGSGYEQFF. Based on the CDR3 plus reference TRBV14 and TRBJ2-1, the full variable domain is EAGVTQFPSHSVIEKGQTVTLRCDPISGHDNLYWYRRVMGKEIKFLLHFVKESKQDESGMPNNRFLAERTGGTYSTLKVQPAELEDSGVYFCASSQEGRGSGYEQFFGPGTRLTVL.

This clonotype was found many times. The chain couples TRBV7-2 to TRBJ1-1; a weak D match, TRBD1 (5 bases). Germline V lookup: CDR1 SGHTA, CDR2 FQGNSA. V was shortened by 0 bases and J by 6 bases, with 8 bases between the two germline ends. CDR3 length: 13 amino acids. The CDR3 coding sequence is TGTGCCAGCAGCTTAGCCGGGGGGTCTGAAGCTTTCTTT. Protein: CASSLAGGSEAFF.

As to this clonotype: No DNA is shown, since the ends of the CDR3 on it are uncertain; the CDR3 is the one TCRdb lists. The chain is built from TRBV20-1 and TRBJ1-2; TRBD1 was called by the table and not checked on the DNA. Germline CDR1 and CDR2: DFQATT and SNEGSKA (reference sequence). The CDR3 comprises 15 residues, both ends counted. CDR3 region: CSASSGQGRFYGYTF.

The rearrangement links TRBV7-9 to TRBJ1-1; D is undetermined. This CDR3 is built from 15 residues. Per the germline V gene, CDR1 is SEHNR and CDR2 is FQNEAQ (reference sequence). Trimming took off 2 bases at V and 0 bases at J, with 10 bases between the two ends. The DNA for the CDR3 is TGTGCCAGCAGCTTATCTAACGGAATGAACACTGAAGCTTTCTTT. The encoded protein is CASSLSNGMNTEAFF.

This chain links TRBV20-1 with TRBJ2-5; D gene ambiguous. Germline CDR1 DFQATT, CDR2 SNEGSKA (reference sequence). CDR3 length: 14 amino acids. The V gene lost 0 bases and the J gene lost 0 bases, with 8 bases spanning the gap. CDR3 in DNA: TGCAGTGCTAGAGATCGATCCCACCAAGAGACCCAGTACTTC. Translated, it gives CSARDRSHQETQYF.